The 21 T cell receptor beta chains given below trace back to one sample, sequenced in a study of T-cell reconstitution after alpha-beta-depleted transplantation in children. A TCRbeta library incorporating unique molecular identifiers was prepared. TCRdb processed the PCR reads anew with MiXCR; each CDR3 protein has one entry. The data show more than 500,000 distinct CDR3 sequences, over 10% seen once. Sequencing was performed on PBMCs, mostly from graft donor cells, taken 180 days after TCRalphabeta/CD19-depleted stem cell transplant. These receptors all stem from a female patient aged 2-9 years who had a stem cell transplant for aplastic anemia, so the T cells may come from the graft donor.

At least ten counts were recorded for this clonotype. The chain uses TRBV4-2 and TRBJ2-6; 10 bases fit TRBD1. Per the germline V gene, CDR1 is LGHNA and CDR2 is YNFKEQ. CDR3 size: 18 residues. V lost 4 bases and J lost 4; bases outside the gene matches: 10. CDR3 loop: CASSPRDRGTRGANVLTF. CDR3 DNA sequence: TGTGCCAGCAGCCCACGGGACAGGGGCACTCGAGGGGCCAACGTCCTGACTTTC.

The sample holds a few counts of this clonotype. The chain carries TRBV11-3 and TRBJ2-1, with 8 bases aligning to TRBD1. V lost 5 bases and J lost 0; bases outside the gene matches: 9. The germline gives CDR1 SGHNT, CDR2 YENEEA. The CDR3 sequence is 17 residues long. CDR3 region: CASSARVGQGSYNEQFF. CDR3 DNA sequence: TGTGCCAGCAGCGCAAGAGTCGGACAGGGCTCCTACAATGAGCAGTTCTTC.

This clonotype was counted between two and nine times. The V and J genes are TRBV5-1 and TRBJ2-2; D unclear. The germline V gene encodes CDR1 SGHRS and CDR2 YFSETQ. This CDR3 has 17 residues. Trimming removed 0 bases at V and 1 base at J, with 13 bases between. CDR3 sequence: CASSLEVVRRNTGELFF. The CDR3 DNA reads TGCGCCAGCAGCTTGGAGGTCGTTAGGAGGAACACCGGGGAGCTGTTTTTT.

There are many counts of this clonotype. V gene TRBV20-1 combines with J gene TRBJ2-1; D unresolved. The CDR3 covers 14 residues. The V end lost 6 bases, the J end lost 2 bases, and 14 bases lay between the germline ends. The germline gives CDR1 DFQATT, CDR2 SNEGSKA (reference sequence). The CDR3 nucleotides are TGCAGTGCCAAGACACCCACCACCTACAATGAGCAGTTCTTC. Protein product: CSAKTPTTYNEQFF.

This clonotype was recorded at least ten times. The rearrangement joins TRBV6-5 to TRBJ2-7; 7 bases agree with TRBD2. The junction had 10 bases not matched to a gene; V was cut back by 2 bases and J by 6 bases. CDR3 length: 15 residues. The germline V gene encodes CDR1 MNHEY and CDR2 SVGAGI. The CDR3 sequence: CASSYDKRGSGEQYV. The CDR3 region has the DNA TGTGCCAGCAGTTACGACAAGCGGGGATCTGGCGAGCAGTACGTC.

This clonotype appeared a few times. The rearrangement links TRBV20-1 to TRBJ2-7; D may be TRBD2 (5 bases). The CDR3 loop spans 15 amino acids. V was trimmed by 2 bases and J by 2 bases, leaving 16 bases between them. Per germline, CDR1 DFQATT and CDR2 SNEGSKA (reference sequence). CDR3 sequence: CSARLGVRPAYEQYF. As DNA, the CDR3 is TGCAGTGCTAGATTGGGAGTCAGGCCGGCCTACGAGCAGTACTTC.

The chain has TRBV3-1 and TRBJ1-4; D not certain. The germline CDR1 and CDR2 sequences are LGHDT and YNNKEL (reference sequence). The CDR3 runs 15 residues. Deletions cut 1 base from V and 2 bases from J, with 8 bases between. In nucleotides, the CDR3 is TGTGCCAGCAGCCAAGTAGTGGTGACTAATGAAAAACTGTTTTTT. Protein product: CASSQVVVTNEKLFF.

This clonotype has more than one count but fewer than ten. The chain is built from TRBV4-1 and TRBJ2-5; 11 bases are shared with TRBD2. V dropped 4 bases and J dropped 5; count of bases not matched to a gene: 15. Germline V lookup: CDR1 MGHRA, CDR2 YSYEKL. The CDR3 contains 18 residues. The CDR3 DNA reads TGCGCCAGCAGCCTTACGGGACTAGCGGCTTCAAGGGGGGAGACCCAGTACTTC. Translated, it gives CASSLTGLAASRGETQYF.

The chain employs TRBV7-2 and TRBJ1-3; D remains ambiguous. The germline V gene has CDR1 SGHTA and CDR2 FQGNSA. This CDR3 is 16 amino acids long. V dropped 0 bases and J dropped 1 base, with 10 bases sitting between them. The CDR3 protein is CASSLAGRGSGNTIYF. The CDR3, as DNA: TGTGCCAGCAGCTTAGCAGGCCGGGGATCTGGAAACACCATATATTTT. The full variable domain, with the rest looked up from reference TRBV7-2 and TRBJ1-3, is GAGVSQSPSNKVTEKGKDVELRCDPISGHTALYWYRQSLGQGLEFLIYFQGNSAPDKSGLPSDRFSAERTGGSVSTLTIQRTQQEDSAVYLCASSLAGRGSGNTIYFGEGSWLTVV.

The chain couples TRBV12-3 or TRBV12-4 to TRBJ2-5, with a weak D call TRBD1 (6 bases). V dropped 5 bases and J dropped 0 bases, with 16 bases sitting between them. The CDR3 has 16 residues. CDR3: CASSPGQMKYQETQYF. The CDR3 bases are TGTGCCAGCAGTCCCGGACAGATGAAGTACCAAGAGACCCAGTACTTC.

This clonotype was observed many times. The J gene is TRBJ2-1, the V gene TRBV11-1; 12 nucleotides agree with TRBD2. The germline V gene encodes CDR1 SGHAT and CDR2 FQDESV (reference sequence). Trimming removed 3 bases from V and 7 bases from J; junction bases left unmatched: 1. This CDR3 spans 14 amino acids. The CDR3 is CASSLLAGGNEQFF. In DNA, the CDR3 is TGTGCCAGCAGCTTGCTAGCGGGAGGGAATGAGCAGTTCTTC.

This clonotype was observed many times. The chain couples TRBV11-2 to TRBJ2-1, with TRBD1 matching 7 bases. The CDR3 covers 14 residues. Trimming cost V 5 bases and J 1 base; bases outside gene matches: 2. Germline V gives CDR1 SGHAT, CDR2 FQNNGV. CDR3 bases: TGTGCCAGCAGCACGACAGGGTCCTACAATGAGCAGTTCTTC. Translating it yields CASSTTGSYNEQFF.

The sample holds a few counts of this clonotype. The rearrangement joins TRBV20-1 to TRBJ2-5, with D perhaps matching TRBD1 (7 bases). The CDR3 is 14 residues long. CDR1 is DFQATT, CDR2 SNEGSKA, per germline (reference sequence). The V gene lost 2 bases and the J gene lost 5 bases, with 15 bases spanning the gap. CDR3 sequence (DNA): TGCAGTGCTAGAATGGCAGCAGGGGGGGAGACCCAGTACTTC. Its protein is CSARMAAGGETQYF.

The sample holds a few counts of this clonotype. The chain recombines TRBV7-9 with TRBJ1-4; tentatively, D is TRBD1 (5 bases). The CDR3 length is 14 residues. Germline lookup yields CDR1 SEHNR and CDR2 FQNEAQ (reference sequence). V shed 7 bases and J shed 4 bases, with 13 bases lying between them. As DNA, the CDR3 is TGTGCCAGCACTCTCGCAGGGAGTAATGAAAAACTGTTTTTT. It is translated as CASTLAGSNEKLFF.

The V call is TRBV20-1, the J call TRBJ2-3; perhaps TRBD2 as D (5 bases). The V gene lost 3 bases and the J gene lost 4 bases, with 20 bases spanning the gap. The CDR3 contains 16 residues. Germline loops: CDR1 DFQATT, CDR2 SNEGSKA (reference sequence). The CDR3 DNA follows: TGCAGTGCTAGCTTATTTGAGGGTTTTGGGGCAGATACGCAGTATTTT. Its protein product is CSASLFEGFGADTQYF.

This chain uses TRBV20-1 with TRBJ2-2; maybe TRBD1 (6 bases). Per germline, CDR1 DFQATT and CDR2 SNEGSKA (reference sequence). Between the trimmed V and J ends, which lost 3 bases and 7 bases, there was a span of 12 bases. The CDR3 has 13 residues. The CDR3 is CSARTGPSGELFF. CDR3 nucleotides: TGCAGTGCTAGGACAGGTCCGAGCGGGGAGCTGTTTTTT.

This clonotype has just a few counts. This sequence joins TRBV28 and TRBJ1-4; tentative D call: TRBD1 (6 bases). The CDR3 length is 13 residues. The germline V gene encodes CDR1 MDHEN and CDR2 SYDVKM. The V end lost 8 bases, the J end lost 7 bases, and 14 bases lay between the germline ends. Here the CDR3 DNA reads TGTGCCAGCGTCAGGGGCAAGGGTGAAAAACTGTTTTTT. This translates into CASVRGKGEKLFF.

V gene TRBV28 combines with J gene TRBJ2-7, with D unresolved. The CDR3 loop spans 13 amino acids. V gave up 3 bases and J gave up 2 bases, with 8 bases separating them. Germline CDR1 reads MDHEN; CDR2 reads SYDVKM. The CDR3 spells CASSFGVPYEQYF. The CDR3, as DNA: TGTGCCAGCAGTTTTGGGGTTCCCTACGAGCAGTACTTC.

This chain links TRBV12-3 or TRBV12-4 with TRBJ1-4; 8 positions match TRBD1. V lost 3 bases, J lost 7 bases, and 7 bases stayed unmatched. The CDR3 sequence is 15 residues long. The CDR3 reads CASSFSSGGREKLFF. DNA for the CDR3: TGTGCCAGCAGTTTTAGTTCAGGGGGCCGTGAAAAACTGTTTTTT.

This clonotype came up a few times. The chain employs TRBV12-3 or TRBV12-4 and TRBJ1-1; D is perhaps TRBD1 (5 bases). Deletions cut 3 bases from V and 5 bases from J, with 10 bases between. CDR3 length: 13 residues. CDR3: CASSFRRGTEAFF. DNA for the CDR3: TGTGCCAGCAGTTTCCGACGGGGGACTGAAGCTTTCTTT.

The chain's CDR3 is CATGTELYSNQPQHF. CDR3 in DNA: TGTGCCACCGGGACAGAATTATATAGCAATCAGCCCCAGCATTTT. The chain joins TRBV10-3 to TRBJ1-5; 7 bases fit TRBD1. V lost 10 bases to trimming and J lost 0 bases; unmatched junction nucleotides: 9. Germline CDR1 reads ENHRY; CDR2 reads SYGVKD. This CDR3 comprises 15 residues.